Listed below are T cell receptor beta chains from one sample, sequenced in a study of T cell changes during pregnancy in multiple sclerosis. Assay used: immunoSEQ multiplex PCR; TCRdb lists only in-frame clones, some missing. The sample shows some 100,000 clones, 94% of them seen only once. The sequencing here drew on peripheral blood, taken before pregnancy. Receptors originate from a female donor with multiple sclerosis, enrolled in a pregnancy study. Both conserved end residues are part of each CDR3. Each record gives: CDR3 DNA, CDR3 protein, clone size, CDR3 length, J gene, V gene, D gene. A D gene is named only where the DNA matches it firmly. Expanded clones are given a class, and other clones once, few, many or no size at all.

CDR3 DNA: TGTGCCAGCAGCCCCGGACAGGGCGCCTACAATGAGCAGTTCTTC; CDR3 protein: CASSPGQGAYNEQFF; clone size: NA; CDR3 length: 15; J gene: TRBJ2-1; V gene: TRBV11-3; D gene: TRBD1
CDR3 DNA: TGTGCCAGCAGTTACGGGCCCGCCAGCTCCTACAATGAGCAGTTCTTC; CDR3 protein: CASSYGPASSYNEQFF; clone size: NA; CDR3 length: 16; J gene: TRBJ2-1; V gene: TRBV6-5; D gene: NA
CDR3 DNA: TGTGCCAGCAAGCGAGGACTAGCGGATTCCTACGAGCAGTACTTC; CDR3 protein: CASKRGLADSYEQYF; clone size: NA; CDR3 length: 15; J gene: TRBJ2-7; V gene: TRBV6-1; D gene: TRBD2
CDR3 DNA: TGTGCCAGTAGTAGACTAGCGGGCGGTGGCACCGGGGAGCTGTTTTTT; CDR3 protein: CASSRLAGGGTGELFF; clone size: NA; CDR3 length: 16; J gene: TRBJ2-2; V gene: TRBV19; D gene: TRBD2
CDR3 DNA: TGCGCCAGCAGCCAAGTCTTGAGCTCATTTCCGAGCTCCTACAATGAGCAGTTCTTC; CDR3 protein: CASSQVLSSFPSSYNEQFF; clone size: NA; CDR3 length: 19; J gene: TRBJ2-1; V gene: TRBV4-1; D gene: NA
CDR3 DNA: TGTGCCAGCAGCCAATCAGCTTACAATGAGCAGTTCTTC; CDR3 protein: CASSQSAYNEQFF; clone size: NA; CDR3 length: 13; J gene: TRBJ2-1; V gene: TRBV16; D gene: NA
CDR3 DNA: TGTGCCAGCAGGGGACTAGCGGGAGGGTGGGAGCAGTTCTTC; CDR3 protein: CASRGLAGGWEQFF; clone size: once; CDR3 length: 14; J gene: TRBJ2-1; V gene: TRBV27; D gene: TRBD2
CDR3 DNA: TGTGCCAGCAGTTACTCGAAGGTGGGGGCCCTCTACGAGCAGTACTTC; CDR3 protein: CASSYSKVGALYEQYF; clone size: NA; CDR3 length: 16; J gene: TRBJ2-7; V gene: TRBV6-5; D gene: NA
CDR3 DNA: TGCGCCAGCAGCCCGGGACTTTCGAGCTACGAGCAGTACTTC; CDR3 protein: CASSPGLSSYEQYF; clone size: once; CDR3 length: 14; J gene: TRBJ2-7; V gene: TRBV5-1; D gene: NA
CDR3 DNA: TGCAGCGTTGATCCGACAGGTTTGAACACTGAAGCTTTCTTT; CDR3 protein: CSVDPTGLNTEAFF; clone size: NA; CDR3 length: 14; J gene: TRBJ1-1; V gene: TRBV29-1; D gene: NA
CDR3 DNA: TGTGCCAGCAGCGGACAGGGAACTAGCTACGAGCAGTACTTC; CDR3 protein: CASSGQGTSYEQYF; clone size: NA; CDR3 length: 14; J gene: TRBJ2-7; V gene: TRBV9; D gene: TRBD1
CDR3 DNA: TGTGCCAGCAGGACTAGCGGGAAGTCCGGGGAGCTGTTTTTT; CDR3 protein: CASRTSGKSGELFF; clone size: NA; CDR3 length: 14; J gene: TRBJ2-2; V gene: TRBV6-6; D gene: TRBD2
CDR3 DNA: TGTGCCCTGCGGTACGGGACCTACGAGCAGTACTTC; CDR3 protein: CALRYGTYEQYF; clone size: NA; CDR3 length: 12; J gene: TRBJ2-7; V gene: TRBV30; D gene: NA
CDR3 DNA: TGTGCCAGCAGCTTAGGTCGGACAGGGGGCGAGGAGACCCAGTACTTC; CDR3 protein: CASSLGRTGGEETQYF; clone size: NA; CDR3 length: 16; J gene: TRBJ2-5; V gene: TRBV11-2; D gene: TRBD1
CDR3 DNA: TGTGCCAGCAGCTTGTTGACTAGCGGGAAGGAAGATACGCAGTATTTT; CDR3 protein: CASSLLTSGKEDTQYF; clone size: NA; CDR3 length: 16; J gene: TRBJ2-3; V gene: TRBV5-8; D gene: TRBD2
CDR3 DNA: TGCGCCACCCGACAGGGGGCGAGTTCAGATACGCAGTATTTT; CDR3 protein: CATRQGASSDTQYF; clone size: NA; CDR3 length: 14; J gene: TRBJ2-3; V gene: TRBV5-1; D gene: TRBD1
CDR3 DNA: TGTGCCAGCAGCGTAGGGGACAGGGGCACTGAAGCTTTCTTT; CDR3 protein: CASSVGDRGTEAFF; clone size: NA; CDR3 length: 14; J gene: TRBJ1-1; V gene: TRBV9; D gene: TRBD1
CDR3 DNA: TGTGCCACCAGCGGAACTAGCGGGAGCTCTTCCTACGAGCAGTACTTC; CDR3 protein: CATSGTSGSSSYEQYF; clone size: NA; CDR3 length: 16; J gene: TRBJ2-7; V gene: TRBV15; D gene: TRBD2
CDR3 DNA: TGTGCCAGCTCGTCCAATCATCAGAACACTGAAGCTTTCTTT; CDR3 protein: CASSSNHQNTEAFF; clone size: NA; CDR3 length: 14; J gene: TRBJ1-1; V gene: TRBV18; D gene: NA
CDR3 DNA: TGTGCCAGCAGCGATCACTTGGGGAGCCCATACGAGCAGTACTTC; CDR3 protein: CASSDHLGSPYEQYF; clone size: NA; CDR3 length: 15; J gene: TRBJ2-7; V gene: TRBV11-2; D gene: NA
CDR3 DNA: TGTGCCAGCAGCTTGACGGACAGGGTGAGCTCCTACGAGCAGTACTTC; CDR3 protein: CASSLTDRVSSYEQYF; clone size: NA; CDR3 length: 16; J gene: TRBJ2-7; V gene: TRBV7-8; D gene: TRBD1
CDR3 DNA: TGTGCCAGCTGGACAGGGAAGGCTGAAGCTTTCTTT; CDR3 protein: CASWTGKAEAFF; clone size: NA; CDR3 length: 12; J gene: TRBJ1-1; V gene: TRBV27; D gene: TRBD1
CDR3 DNA: TGTGCAAGCACCGGACAGGGAGGGTACGAGCAGTACTTC; CDR3 protein: CASTGQGGYEQYF; clone size: NA; CDR3 length: 13; J gene: TRBJ2-7; V gene: TRBV28; D gene: NA
CDR3 DNA: TGTGCCAGCAGTTTACGGGCCGGGGAGCTGTTTTTT; CDR3 protein: CASSLRAGELFF; clone size: NA; CDR3 length: 12; J gene: TRBJ2-2; V gene: TRBV27; D gene: NA
CDR3 DNA: TGTGCCAGCAGCTTGTCAGAGGGTGGGACTCAGGACGAGCAGTACTTC; CDR3 protein: CASSLSEGGTQDEQYF; clone size: once; CDR3 length: 16; J gene: TRBJ2-7; V gene: TRBV5-5; D gene: NA
CDR3 DNA: TGTGCCAGCAGTTCCTCTACCGGGGGAGCTTACAATGAGCAGTTCTTC; CDR3 protein: CASSSSTGGAYNEQFF; clone size: NA; CDR3 length: 16; J gene: TRBJ2-1; V gene: TRBV27; D gene: NA
CDR3 DNA: TGTGCCAGCAGTGAACAGGTCAGGGTGGCCTACGAGCAGTACTTC; CDR3 protein: CASSEQVRVAYEQYF; clone size: NA; CDR3 length: 15; J gene: TRBJ2-7; V gene: TRBV6-1; D gene: NA
CDR3 DNA: TGTGCCAGCAGTACCTCCGGGACAGGGGGCTCCGAGCAGTACTTC; CDR3 protein: CASSTSGTGGSEQYF; clone size: few; CDR3 length: 15; J gene: TRBJ2-7; V gene: TRBV27; D gene: TRBD1
CDR3 DNA: TGTGCCAGCAAAGCGGGATATACTGAAGCTTTCTTT; CDR3 protein: CASKAGYTEAFF; clone size: NA; CDR3 length: 12; J gene: TRBJ1-1; V gene: TRBV2; D gene: NA
CDR3 DNA: TGTGCCAGCAGCAAGACAGGGGGCATTAATCAGCCCCAGCATTTT; CDR3 protein: CASSKTGGINQPQHF; clone size: NA; CDR3 length: 15; J gene: TRBJ1-5; V gene: TRBV7-2; D gene: TRBD1
CDR3 DNA: TGTGCCAGCAGGCGATGGACAGGGGACAACACTGAAGCTTTCTTT; CDR3 protein: CASRRWTGDNTEAFF; clone size: NA; CDR3 length: 15; J gene: TRBJ1-1; V gene: TRBV6-1; D gene: TRBD1
CDR3 DNA: TGTGCCAGCAGCCAAGAGGGGGGGGGTGAAAAACTGTTTTTT; CDR3 protein: CASSQEGGGEKLFF; clone size: NA; CDR3 length: 14; J gene: TRBJ1-4; V gene: TRBV4-2; D gene: NA
CDR3 DNA: TGTGCCAGCAGTAGGGGGGGCGCAACCGGGGAGCTGTTTTTT; CDR3 protein: CASSRGGATGELFF; clone size: NA; CDR3 length: 14; J gene: TRBJ2-2; V gene: TRBV6-4; D gene: NA
CDR3 DNA: TGCGCCAGCAGATCTTCTCTAGCCTCGTTCACAGATACGCAGTATTTT; CDR3 protein: CASRSSLASFTDTQYF; clone size: NA; CDR3 length: 16; J gene: TRBJ2-3; V gene: TRBV5-1; D gene: NA
CDR3 DNA: TGTGCCAGCACCACCGACAGTTACGAGCAGTACTTC; CDR3 protein: CASTTDSYEQYF; clone size: NA; CDR3 length: 12; J gene: TRBJ2-7; V gene: TRBV2; D gene: NA
CDR3 DNA: TGCGCCAGCAGCCAAGTACGGGAGAGGCCCCACGAGCAGTACTTC; CDR3 protein: CASSQVRERPHEQYF; clone size: NA; CDR3 length: 15; J gene: TRBJ2-7; V gene: TRBV4-1; D gene: NA
CDR3 DNA: TGTGCCAGCAGCCACGCACTTGAGGACTTTTACTTC; CDR3 protein: CASSHALEDFYF; clone size: NA; CDR3 length: 12; J gene: TRBJ2-5; V gene: TRBV6-5; D gene: NA
CDR3 DNA: TGCGCCAGCAGCGTATCACAGACAGGGCTCCGTGGCAATGAGCAGTTCTTC; CDR3 protein: CASSVSQTGLRGNEQFF; clone size: NA; CDR3 length: 17; J gene: TRBJ2-1; V gene: TRBV5-1; D gene: TRBD1
CDR3 DNA: TGTGCCAGCGGAGTGGGGGGAACCACAGATACGCAGTATTTT; CDR3 protein: CASGVGGTTDTQYF; clone size: NA; CDR3 length: 14; J gene: TRBJ2-3; V gene: TRBV11-2; D gene: NA
CDR3 DNA: TGTGCCAGCCGGACAGGGTGGTACGAGCAGTACTTC; CDR3 protein: CASRTGWYEQYF; clone size: NA; CDR3 length: 12; J gene: TRBJ2-7; V gene: TRBV5-8; D gene: TRBD1
CDR3 DNA: TGTGCCAGCAGCTTAGGAGGTAGCGGGAGTCCCTACAATGAGCAGTTCTTC; CDR3 protein: CASSLGGSGSPYNEQFF; clone size: NA; CDR3 length: 17; J gene: TRBJ2-1; V gene: TRBV13; D gene: TRBD2
CDR3 DNA: TGCGCCAGCAGCTTGGGGTACCAGAACAATGAGCAGTTCTTC; CDR3 protein: CASSLGYQNNEQFF; clone size: NA; CDR3 length: 14; J gene: TRBJ2-1; V gene: TRBV5-1; D gene: NA
CDR3 DNA: TGCAGCGTCCACCTACCCGGACTGAGCTCTGGAAACACCATATATTTT; CDR3 protein: CSVHLPGLSSGNTIYF; clone size: NA; CDR3 length: 16; J gene: TRBJ1-3; V gene: TRBV29-1; D gene: NA
CDR3 DNA: TGTGCCAGCAGTTCGAGACTGGATAGCTCCTACAATGAGCAGTTCTTC; CDR3 protein: CASSSRLDSSYNEQFF; clone size: once; CDR3 length: 16; J gene: TRBJ2-1; V gene: TRBV7-6; D gene: NA
CDR3 DNA: TGTGCCATCAGCGCGGGAAGGTGGAACACTGAAGCTTTCTTT; CDR3 protein: CAISAGRWNTEAFF; clone size: NA; CDR3 length: 14; J gene: TRBJ1-1; V gene: TRBV10-3; D gene: NA
CDR3 DNA: TGCAGCGTTGGGGCAACGGGGGGAAGCACAGATACGCAGTATTTT; CDR3 protein: CSVGATGGSTDTQYF; clone size: NA; CDR3 length: 15; J gene: TRBJ2-3; V gene: TRBV29-1; D gene: TRBD2
CDR3 DNA: TGTGCCAGCAGTCCTCCTATTCAACTAGGCGAGCAGTACTTC; CDR3 protein: CASSPPIQLGEQYF; clone size: NA; CDR3 length: 14; J gene: TRBJ2-7; V gene: TRBV28; D gene: NA
CDR3 DNA: TGCGCCAGCAGCTTCAGAGCGGGAGGGGCCGGGGAGACCCAGTACTTC; CDR3 protein: CASSFRAGGAGETQYF; clone size: NA; CDR3 length: 16; J gene: TRBJ2-5; V gene: TRBV5-1; D gene: TRBD2
CDR3 DNA: TGCGCCAGCAGCCTGGGGCGTGATAGCATTCAGTACTTC; CDR3 protein: CASSLGRDSIQYF; clone size: NA; CDR3 length: 13; J gene: TRBJ2-4; V gene: TRBV4-3; D gene: NA
CDR3 DNA: TGCGCCAGCAGCCAAGATTACAGGGGGTCCACTGAAGCTTTCTTT; CDR3 protein: CASSQDYRGSTEAFF; clone size: NA; CDR3 length: 15; J gene: TRBJ1-1; V gene: TRBV4-1; D gene: TRBD1
CDR3 DNA: TGTGCCAGCAGCACACGGGCAGGGCTGGACACTGAAGCTTTCTTT; CDR3 protein: CASSTRAGLDTEAFF; clone size: NA; CDR3 length: 15; J gene: TRBJ1-1; V gene: TRBV6-5; D gene: NA
CDR3 DNA: TGCGCCAGCAGACCACTAGCGGGGCAGTACGAGCAGTACTTC; CDR3 protein: CASRPLAGQYEQYF; clone size: NA; CDR3 length: 14; J gene: TRBJ2-7; V gene: TRBV5-1; D gene: TRBD2
CDR3 DNA: TGTGCCAGCTCACCACAAGGGGGCTACGAGCAGTACTTC; CDR3 protein: CASSPQGGYEQYF; clone size: once; CDR3 length: 13; J gene: TRBJ2-7; V gene: TRBV18; D gene: NA
CDR3 DNA: TGTGCCAGCAGCGGGAGGGGGGGGTACGAGCAGTACTTC; CDR3 protein: CASSGRGGYEQYF; clone size: NA; CDR3 length: 13; J gene: TRBJ2-7; V gene: TRBV11-3; D gene: NA